These 14 T cell receptor beta chains share one sample of origin, sequenced in a study of chemoradiotherapy in HPV16-positive cancers. Produced via immunoSEQ multiplex PCR; TCRdb's table is partial and in-frame only. The sample records fewer than 3,000 clones, around 88% being singletons. The sequencing used tumor tissue, collected from a patient who underwent chemoradiotherapy. These TCRs come from a human donor with HPV-associated anogenital cancer.

V is TRBV5-6 and J is TRBJ2-7; 7 bases map to TRBD2. Germline assignment: CDR1 SGHDT and CDR2 YYEEEE. The CDR3 sequence is 14 residues long. The V and J ends lost 4 bases and 3 bases, in that order; junction bases with no gene match: 7. CDR3 sequence reads: CASSHSSGFYEQYF. The CDR3 nucleotides read TGTGCCAGCAGCCACTCTAGCGGCTTCTACGAGCAGTACTTC.

This rearrangement joins TRBV2 to TRBJ2-7; D is uncertain. The CDR3 contains 14 residues. CDR1 SNHLY and CDR2 FYNNEI come from the germline V gene. V shed 3 bases and J shed 0 bases, with 9 bases lying between them. The CDR3 DNA follows: TGTGCCAGCAGTGAGGGCAGGAGCTCCTACGAGCAGTACTTC. Its translation is CASSEGRSSYEQYF.

This clone has only one observation. The CDR3 does not end in the conserved phenylalanine or tryptophan, so this is likely a read error. Because the CDR3's place on the DNA is in doubt, the DNA is left out and the CDR3 is given as listed by TCRdb. The rearrangement links TRBV9 to TRBJ2-7; the DNA was not compared with TRBD2, the D call given in the table. A total of 11 residues make up the CDR3, ends included. The germline CDR1 and CDR2 sequences are SGDLS and YYNGEE. The CDR3 sequence: CASSDRLRRGA.

The rearrangement joins TRBV19 to TRBJ2-2; 11 bases fit TRBD1. The V gene end was trimmed by 5 bases and the J gene end by 6 bases; junction bases not matched to a gene: 5. Germline lookup yields CDR1 LNHDA and CDR2 SQIVND (reference sequence). The CDR3 is 15 residues long. In DNA, the CDR3 is TGTGCCAGTAGTTGGACAGGGGGCTTCTCCGGGGAGCTGTTTTTT. Residues: CASSWTGGFSGELFF.

The V call is TRBV5-7, the J call TRBJ1-1; a weak D match, TRBD1 (6 bases). TRBV5-7 is an open reading frame whose function is uncertain. The CDR3 covers 15 residues. Trimming stripped 1 base from V and 3 bases from J, with 13 bases between. CDR3 loop: CASSLWAGADTEAFF. CDR3 coding DNA: TGTGCCAGCAGCTTGTGGGCAGGGGCGGACACTGAAGCTTTCTTT.

This clone was seen once. The genes are TRBV15 and TRBJ2-5; no definite D call. Trimming stripped 6 bases from V and 5 bases from J, with 16 bases between. Germline CDR1 LNHNV, CDR2 YYDKDF (reference sequence). This CDR3 is built from 14 residues. This chain's CDR3 is CATRSSRERETQYF. CDR3 coding DNA: TGTGCCACCAGGAGTTCTAGGGAACGGGAGACCCAGTACTTC.

The chain is built from TRBV19 and TRBJ1-5, with D perhaps TRBD1 (5 bases). V was cut by 3 bases and J by 9 bases, with 12 bases left in between. This CDR3 contains 13 residues. Germline CDR1 reads LNHDA; CDR2 reads SQIVND (reference sequence). CDR3 coding DNA: TGTGCCAGTAGTATTTCCAGGGACCGGCCCCAGCATTTT. The encoded protein is CASSISRDRPQHF. Based on the CDR3 plus reference TRBV19 and TRBJ1-5, the full variable domain is DGGITQSPKYLFRKEGQNVTLSCEQNLNHDAMYWYRQDPGQGLRLIYYSQIVNDFQKGDIAEGYSVSREKKESFPLTVTSAQKNPTAFYLCASSISRDRPQHFGDGTRLSIL.

The chain is built from TRBV10-3 and TRBJ2-7; 11 nucleotides line up with TRBD1. This CDR3 has 15 residues. Germline loops: CDR1 ENHRY, CDR2 SYGVKD. J gave up 3 bases and V 3 bases, and 4 bases lay outside the gene matches. The chain's CDR3 is CAISDRDRGIYEQYF. The CDR3 bases are TGTGCCATCAGTGATCGGGACAGGGGGATCTACGAGCAGTACTTC.

The chain recombines TRBV19 with TRBJ2-1; D possibly corresponds to TRBD2 (7 bases). The germline V gene encodes CDR1 LNHDA and CDR2 SQIVND (reference sequence). V was cut by 5 bases and J by 4 bases, with 15 bases left in between. The CDR3 totals 15 residues. CDR3 protein: CASSPGGGGYNEQFF. CDR3 nucleotides: TGTGCCAGTAGTCCAGGCGGGGGCGGTTACAATGAGCAGTTCTTC.

This clone occurred once. The V gene is TRBV14, the J gene TRBJ1-1, with D possibly TRBD1 on 5 matching bases. The CDR3 is 14 amino acids. CDR1 and CDR2 from the germline V gene are SGHDN and FVKESK. Trimming took off 1 base at V and 5 bases at J, with 11 bases between the two ends. CDR3: CASSQVAGRTEAFF. The CDR3 region has the DNA TGTGCCAGCAGCCAAGTAGCAGGGAGGACTGAAGCTTTCTTT.

The count of this clone is one. The V call is TRBV6-6, the J call TRBJ2-1; 8 nucleotides agree with TRBD2. This CDR3 region has 13 residues. Germline CDR1 MNHNY, CDR2 SVGAGI (reference sequence). Losses at the gene ends were 6 bases for V and 9 bases for J; bases not matched to a gene: 7. This chain's CDR3 is CASSPRGAGEQFF. CDR3 bases: TGTGCCAGCAGCCCGCGGGGGGCGGGTGAGCAGTTCTTC.

The chain couples TRBV30 to TRBJ1-2; a weak D match, TRBD1 (5 bases). CDR3 length equals 12 residues. The V and J ends lost 8 bases and 8 bases respectively, with 18 bases between them. Germline V gives CDR1 GTSNPN, CDR2 SVGIG (reference sequence). The CDR3 here is CAVRDVGLGYTF. DNA for the CDR3: TGTGCCGTGAGGGACGTGGGGCTGGGCTACACCTTC.

The genes are TRBV14 and TRBJ1-1; 10 bases map to TRBD1. Per the germline V gene, CDR1 is SGHDN and CDR2 is FVKESK. After removal of 3 bases from V and 12 bases from J, the junction contained 7 bases not matched to a gene. The CDR3 is made up of 13 amino acids. The CDR3 loop reads CASSHRQGAKTFF. CDR3 bases: TGTGCCAGCAGCCACCGACAGGGGGCGAAAACTTTCTTT.

V is TRBV4-3 and J is TRBJ1-6; D is uncertain. Germline V gene data show CDR1 as LGHNA and CDR2 as YSLEER. This CDR3 has 12 amino acids. The V gene lost 0 bases and the J gene lost 12 bases, with 6 bases spanning the gap. In DNA form, the CDR3 reads TGCGCCAGCAGCCAAGATTCGGGACCCCTCCACTTT. Translating gives CASSQDSGPLHF.